The 25 T cell receptor beta chains in this list originate from one sample, sequenced in a study of shared clonotypes between healthy human individuals. Terminally differentiated effector memory CD45RA+ cells were left out of the naive CD8 fraction, which was CD45RO-negative and positively selected for CCR7. The repertoire was sequenced with immunoSEQ multiplex PCR; TCRdb's copy has only in-frame clones and lacks some. The profile covers some 2.1 million clones, with approximately 92% appearing a single time and around 1.7% taken by the ten largest. Material for sequencing was naive CD8+ T cells from PBMCs. Source of these receptors: a man between 18 and 29 years old in good health. Some clones in this sample may be carry-over from other donors' samples.

The chain carries TRBV7-6 and TRBJ2-1, with TRBD1 identical over 7 bases. The germline CDR1 and CDR2 sequences are SGHVS and FNYEAQ. With V trimmed by 0 bases and J by 2 bases, 4 bases remained unmatched. CDR3 size: 16 residues. The CDR3 sequence: CASSLAGQLTYNEQFF. The CDR3 DNA sequence: TGTGCCAGCAGCTTAGCGGGACAGTTAACCTACAATGAGCAGTTCTTC.

On this clone itself: The identical CDR3 is also encoded by other nucleotide sequences in the sample. The rearrangement joins TRBV28 to TRBJ1-5; no clear D. CDR3 length: 13 residues. Between the trimmed V and J ends, which lost 3 bases and 4 bases, there was a span of 7 bases. Per the germline V gene, CDR1 is MDHEN and CDR2 is SYDVKM. CDR3 DNA: TGTGCCAGCAGTTTTGGCGGTAATCAGCCCCAGCATTTT. This translates into CASSFGGNQPQHF.

The chain is built from TRBV11-2 and TRBJ1-2; no definite D call. Germline CDR1 SGHAT, CDR2 FQNNGV. CDR3 length: 15 residues. V lost 1 base, J lost 4 bases, and 13 bases lay in between. In nucleotides, the CDR3 is TGTGCCAGCAGCTTAGGACTCCCTTGGGGCTATGGCTACACCTTC. Translation: CASSLGLPWGYGYTF.

The chain employs TRBV28 and TRBJ2-7, with 12 bases fitting TRBD2. The CDR3 spans 18 residues. V gave up 8 bases and J gave up 1 base; unmatched junction bases: 15. From germline, CDR1 is MDHEN and CDR2 SYDVKM. The CDR3 DNA reads as TGTGCCAGCGGTGGAGGGGCTAGCGGGAGGGCAGGGTCCTACGAGCAGTACTTC. Amino acid sequence: CASGGGASGRAGSYEQYF.

This rearrangement joins TRBV6-1 to TRBJ2-3; 8 nucleotides line up with TRBD1. Germline V gene data show CDR1 as MNHNS and CDR2 as SASEGT. This CDR3 comprises 16 residues. V lost 4 bases to trimming and J lost 5 bases; unmatched junction nucleotides: 11. CDR3 protein: CASSARDRLTVDTQYF. The CDR3 DNA reads as TGTGCCAGCAGTGCCCGGGACAGGTTGACGGTAGATACGCAGTATTTT.

V usage is TRBV7-9 and J usage is TRBJ2-2, with 12 bases that match TRBD2. The CDR3 length is 17 residues. CDR1 SEHNR and CDR2 FQNEAQ come from the germline V gene (reference sequence). The junction had 8 bases not matched to a gene; V was cut back by 4 bases and J by 5 bases. CDR3 sequence reads: CASSSPTSGRHTGELFF. Written as DNA, the CDR3 is TGTGCCAGCAGCTCCCCGACTAGCGGGAGACATACCGGGGAGCTGTTTTTT.

V is TRBV4-3 and J is TRBJ2-3, with 9 bases that match TRBD2. The junction had 8 bases not matched to a gene; V was cut back by 4 bases and J by 6 bases. This CDR3 has 15 amino acids. Germline CDR1 is LGHNA and CDR2 is YSLEER. CDR3 coding DNA: TGCGCCAGCAGCCTCTTAGCGGGAGCCAGGGATACGCAGTATTTT. This sequence encodes CASSLLAGARDTQYF.

The chain combines TRBV19 with TRBJ1-2; D is undetermined. Per germline, CDR1 LNHDA and CDR2 SQIVND (reference sequence). V was trimmed by 1 base and J by 1 base, leaving 13 bases between them. The CDR3 totals 16 residues. The DNA of the CDR3 is TGTGCCAGTAGTATAGGGGCAGCAGGAGGTAACTATGGCTACACCTTC. Translation: CASSIGAAGGNYGYTF.

There are a few counts of this clone. This chain links TRBV27 with TRBJ1-2, with a weak D call TRBD1 (5 bases). The CDR3 runs 13 residues. Trimming cost V 10 bases and J 3 bases, with 15 bases left between them. The germline V gene has CDR1 MNHEY and CDR2 SMNVEV (reference sequence). The CDR3 protein is CATKGLRDYGYTF. As DNA, the CDR3 is TGTGCCACCAAGGGGTTACGAGACTATGGCTACACCTTC.

The chain joins TRBV12-5 to TRBJ1-1; no definite D call. The CDR3 is 14 residues long. CDR1 is LGHNT, CDR2 FRNRAP, per germline. With 2 bases removed from V and 4 bases from J, the gap between germline ends came to 11 bases. CDR3 sequence reads: CASGLNVGVTEAFF. The CDR3 region has the DNA TGTGCTAGTGGTTTGAATGTGGGCGTCACTGAAGCTTTCTTT.

Notes on this clone: The same CDR3 is also encoded by other DNA sequences in this sample. The CDR3 reads CASSLAPGYEQYF. DNA of the CDR3: TGCGCCAGCAGCTTGGCGCCAGGGTACGAGCAGTACTTC. This chain links TRBV5-1 with TRBJ2-7; TRBD1 might be the D (5 bases). The CDR3 extends over 13 amino acids. V gave up 0 bases and J gave up 4 bases, with 8 bases separating them. From germline, CDR1 is SGHRS and CDR2 YFSETQ.

The chain combines TRBV27 with TRBJ2-3, with 8 positions matching TRBD2. The CDR3 spans 16 residues. Trimming at V came to 6 bases and at J to 6 bases, leaving 14 bases not matched to a gene. The germline V gene has CDR1 MNHEY and CDR2 SMNVEV (reference sequence). CDR3 in DNA: TGTGCCAGCAGCAAGAATGCGGGAGGTTATGGGGATACGCAGTATTTT. This encodes CASSKNAGGYGDTQYF.

The count of this clone is one. The rearrangement uses TRBV7-6 and TRBJ2-1; D is perhaps TRBD2 (6 bases). The CDR3 sequence is 16 residues long. CDR1 SGHVS and CDR2 FNYEAQ come from the germline V gene. Trimming stripped 0 bases from V and 0 bases from J, with 9 bases between. The CDR3 DNA follows: TGTGCCAGCAGCTTAGCCCCCGGGAGCTCCTACAATGAGCAGTTCTTC. Its protein is CASSLAPGSSYNEQFF.

This chain uses TRBV7-9 with TRBJ2-5; 10 bases match TRBD2. The CDR3 runs to 16 residues. V lost 4 bases and J lost 5; bases outside the gene matches: 10. CDR1 is SEHNR and CDR2 is FQNEAQ in the germline V gene (reference sequence). The CDR3 DNA sequence: TGTGCCAGCAGCTCCCCCACTAGCGGGATAAGGGAGACCCAGTACTTC. It translates to CASSSPTSGIRETQYF. The variable domain in full, with the rest retrieved from reference TRBV7-9 and TRBJ2-5, is DTGVSQNPRHKITKRGQNVTFRCDPISEHNRLYWYRQTLGQGPEFLTYFQNEAQLEKSRLLSDRFSAERPKGSFSTLEIQRTEQGDSAMYLCASSSPTSGIRETQYFGPGTRLLVL.

The chain uses TRBV11-2 and TRBJ1-1, with D possibly being TRBD1 (6 bases). The CDR3 has 14 amino acids. From germline, CDR1 is SGHAT and CDR2 FQNNGV. Trimming left V 4 bases short and J 5 bases short, with 14 bases between. CDR3 coding DNA: TGTGCCAGCAGCTCACTCCAGGGGAGGACTGAAGCTTTCTTT. Translating it yields CASSSLQGRTEAFF.

This clone showed up just once. The chain employs TRBV9 and TRBJ2-3, with 13 bases lining up with TRBD2. Germline V gives CDR1 SGDLS, CDR2 YYNGEE. This CDR3 region has 17 residues. J gave up 2 bases and V 4 bases, and 7 bases lay outside the gene matches. The CDR3, as DNA: TGTGCCAGCAGCTGGGGAGGGACTAGCGGGGTCACAGATACGCAGTATTTT. This sequence encodes CASSWGGTSGVTDTQYF.

The chain is built from TRBV5-1 and TRBJ2-5, with a tentative D call TRBD1 (6 bases). Trimming took 0 bases from V and 4 from J, leaving 16 bases between them. CDR1 and CDR2 from the germline V gene are SGHRS and YFSETQ. This CDR3 has 16 amino acids. CDR3 region: CASSLDRVVSRETQYF. The CDR3 nucleotides read TGCGCCAGCAGCTTGGACAGGGTGGTTAGTCGAGAGACCCAGTACTTC.

The CDR3 bases are TGTGCCAGTAAGACTGCCCCGCGTCATAATGAGCAGTTCTTC. It is translated as CASKTAPRHNEQFF. This chain uses TRBV27 with TRBJ2-1; D remains ambiguous. The length of the CDR3 is 14 residues. The germline gives CDR1 MNHEY, CDR2 SMNVEV (reference sequence). The germline V and J ends were trimmed by 9 bases and 7 bases, with 19 bases remaining between them.

The CDR3 nucleotides are TGTGCCAGCAGTTCAGGACTAGCGGGCCCCTTTAGTCCCCTGTTCGAGCAGTACTTC. It yields the protein CASSSGLAGPFSPLFEQYF. This chain uses TRBV28 with TRBJ2-5; 11 bases align to TRBD2. The last part of the DNA fits TRBJ2-7 better; the J call may be wrong. The V gene's germline CDR1 is MDHEN and CDR2 SYDVKM. There are 19 residues in the CDR3.

J is TRBJ1-2 and V is TRBV6-1; D ambiguous. This CDR3 contains 19 residues. V lost 0 bases and J 2 bases, leaving 22 bases between the germline ends. Germline V lookup: CDR1 MNHNS, CDR2 SASEGT. CDR3 amino acids: CASSEALKLSGQWNYGYTF. Here the CDR3 DNA reads TGTGCCAGCAGTGAAGCGTTGAAGTTGTCAGGTCAATGGAACTATGGCTACACCTTC.

This clone appeared a few times. Other nucleotide sequences in the sample specify the same CDR3. CDR3 residues: CASSTANTEAFF. Here the CDR3 DNA reads TGTGCCAGTAGTACAGCGAACACTGAAGCTTTCTTT. The chain is built from TRBV19 and TRBJ1-1, with D uncertain. Germline V gene lookup returns CDR1 LNHDA and CDR2 SQIVND (reference sequence). The CDR3 has 12 amino acids. Between the trimmed V and J ends, which lost 4 bases and 1 base, there was a span of 4 bases.

The CDR3 DNA follows: TGTGCCAGCAGCTCCCGGACAGGCGTGGGCTACAATGAGCAGTTCTTC. Translating gives CASSSRTGVGYNEQFF. This chain connects TRBV11-3 to TRBJ2-1; 7 nucleotides align to TRBD1. In germline, CDR1 is SGHNT, CDR2 YENEEA. Trimming took 4 bases from V and 3 from J; bases not matched to a gene: 9. There are 16 residues in the CDR3. Drawing the rest from reference TRBV11-3 and TRBJ2-1, the complete variable domain is EAGVVQSPRYKIIEKKQPVAFWCNPISGHNTLYWYLQNLGQGPELLIRYENEEAVDDSQLPKDRFSAERLKGVDSTLKIQPAELGDSAVYLCASSSRTGVGYNEQFFGPGTRLTVL.

The chain couples TRBV30 to TRBJ1-6, with D tentatively TRBD1 (5 bases). Per the germline V gene, CDR1 is GTSNPN and CDR2 is SVGIG (reference sequence). Trimming pared 5 bases from V and 6 bases from J, leaving 11 bases between. This CDR3 has 13 residues. CDR3 DNA: TGTGCCTGGGAGGGGATTCCTAATTCACCCCTCCACTTT. It is translated as CAWEGIPNSPLHF.

The chain combines TRBV28 with TRBJ1-2; D is uncertain. V lost 3 bases to trimming and J lost 3 bases, with 5 bases between them. The CDR3 is made up of 12 amino acids. Germline V CDR1 and CDR2: MDHEN, SYDVKM. CDR3 protein: CASSLEYYGYTF. The CDR3 nucleotides read TGTGCCAGCAGTTTGGAATACTATGGCTACACCTTC.

V gene TRBV28 combines with J gene TRBJ1-1; TRBD1 matches at 7 bases. There are 16 residues in the CDR3. J was trimmed by 6 bases and V by 2 bases; bases with no gene match: 12. Germline values: CDR1 MDHEN, CDR2 SYDVKM. CDR3 DNA: TGTGCCAGCAGTTTAATGCGGAGGGGGCCCGAATCTGAAGCTTTCTTT. The encoded protein is CASSLMRRGPESEAFF.